This T cell receptor (beta chain) was captured in a study of T cell changes during pregnancy in multiple sclerosis. CDR1 and CDR2 (germline): LNHDA, SQIVND (reference sequence). This CDR3 has 15 residues. The V segment lost 5 bases and the J segment 5 bases; nucleotides outside the gene matches: 8. The table came from immunoSEQ multiplex PCR; TCRdb's copy has only in-frame clones and leaves some out. The sample records tens of thousands of clones, over 75% being singletons. The source of this sequence is a female donor in good health, enrolled as a control in a pregnancy study. Sequenced here: peripheral blood, sampled in the first trimester of pregnancy. The chain is built from TRBV19 and TRBJ2-5, with TRBD1 matching over 10 bases. The CDR3 coding sequence is TGTGCCAGTAGTCCGGGACAGGGGTTTCGGGAGACCCAGTACTTC. Translating gives CASSPGQGFRETQYF.